The rows below give T cell receptor beta chains drawn from one sample of a study of CD8 T cells in Susac syndrome. One entry per CDR3 protein results from TCRdb running MiXCR on the immunoSEQ multiplex PCR reads. Here the sample spans 150,000 to 200,000 distinct CDR3 sequences, around 93% being singletons. The specimen was CD4+ T cells from PBMCs. The source is a human donor in good health. Both conserved end residues are part of each CDR3. The D gene is left open where the match is weak. Not all rows give a size; the values are once, few, many and, for expanded clones, a class.

clone size	J gene	V gene	D gene	CDR3 DNA	CDR3 protein
NA	TRBJ1-2	TRBV3-1	NA	TGTGCCAGCAGTCTTTTGAGCGAGAACGGTGGCTACACCTTC	CASSLLSENGGYTF
once	TRBJ1-1	TRBV6-5	NA	TGTGCCAGCAGTTACTCAGGCTCCATGAACACTGAAGCTTTCTTT	CASSYSGSMNTEAFF
NA	TRBJ2-7	TRBV13	TRBD1	TGTGCCAGCAGCTTACAGGGGGCCCACGAGCAGTACTTC	CASSLQGAHEQYF
NA	TRBJ1-1	TRBV20-1	NA	TGCAGTGCTAGGGGACCGATGAACACTGAAGCTTTCTTT	CSARGPMNTEAFF
once	TRBJ1-4	TRBV14	NA	TGTGCCAGCAGCCGGACAGATAATGAAAAACTGTTTTTT	CASSRTDNEKLFF
once	TRBJ1-2	TRBV2	NA	TGTGCCAGCAGTGAAATCCGAGGGAGTAACTATGGCTACACCTTC	CASSEIRGSNYGYTF
NA	TRBJ2-6	TRBV7-6	NA	TGTGCCAGCAGCTTACAGCCCAGGGTTTCACCTGGGGCCAACGTCCTGACTTTC	CASSLQPRVSPGANVLTF
NA	TRBJ2-1	TRBV10-3	TRBD1	TGTGCCATCAGTGAGTCTGGACAGGGTCACAATGAGCAGTTCTTC	CAISESGQGHNEQFF
NA	TRBJ1-6	TRBV23-1	NA	TGCGCCAGCAGTCCACCTCAGGGTCGAGCTAATTCACCCCTCCACTTT	CASSPPQGRANSPLHF
once	TRBJ2-7	TRBV2	NA	TGTGCCAGCAGCGAAGGGGGAGGGAGGGAGCAGTACTTC	CASSEGGGREQYF
NA	TRBJ2-5	TRBV5-1	NA	TGCGCCAGCAGCTTTAACAGTCACCAAGAGACCCAGTACTTC	CASSFNSHQETQYF
NA	TRBJ1-2	TRBV29-1	NA	TGCAGCGCAGGTTACGATGGCTACACCTTC	CSAGYDGYTF
NA	TRBJ1-2	TRBV29-1	NA	TGCAGCGTTGAAGATCCAGGGAGGTACACCTTC	CSVEDPGRYTF
NA	TRBJ1-4	TRBV6-1	TRBD1	TGTGCCAGCAGTCCCCGGGACAGGGGGCTCGGAGAAAAACTGTTTTTT	CASSPRDRGLGEKLFF
NA	TRBJ2-2	TRBV7-9	TRBD2	TGTGCCAGCAGCTCCTCGGGGGGGCCTAGCGGGGAGCTGTTTTTT	CASSSSGGPSGELFF
NA	TRBJ1-2	TRBV5-1	NA	TGCGCCAGCAGCTTGGCCCCCGGAGGGGGCTATGGCTACACCTTC	CASSLAPGGGYGYTF
NA	TRBJ2-7	TRBV29-1	NA	TGCAGCGTTGTAGACGGCCAGACCTACGAGCAGTACTTC	CSVVDGQTYEQYF
NA	TRBJ2-5	TRBV5-6	NA	TGTGCCAGCAGCTTAGAACAGCTTAGAGAGACCCAGTACTTC	CASSLEQLRETQYF
NA	TRBJ2-1	TRBV3-1	TRBD2	TGTGCCAGCAAGGGACTAGCGGGGGGGCCTTATGAGCAGTTCTTC	CASKGLAGGPYEQFF
NA	TRBJ2-1	TRBV27	NA	TGTGCTAGTGGGGACGATAAAAACAATGAGCAGTTCTTC	CASGDDKNNEQFF
NA	TRBJ1-1	TRBV28	NA	TGTGCCAGCACCCCGGGGGGCGCAAACACTGAAGCTTTCTTT	CASTPGGANTEAFF
NA	TRBJ2-5	TRBV15	NA	TGTGCCACCAGCAGAGATGCGGGGACGGGGTGGGAGACCCAGTACTTC	CATSRDAGTGWETQYF
once	TRBJ2-5	TRBV18	NA	TGTGCCAGCCGAAAAGAACAAGTCCAAGAGACCCAGTACTTC	CASRKEQVQETQYF
NA	TRBJ2-7	TRBV14	NA	TGTGCCAGCAGCGTAGGACCGCTGAAGCAGTACTTC	CASSVGPLKQYF
NA	TRBJ1-1	TRBV7-8	NA	TGTGCCAGCAGCCAAGGACTATCGAGCGAAGCTTTCTTT	CASSQGLSSEAFF
NA	TRBJ1-6	TRBV7-3	NA	TGTGCCAGCAGCTTCCCCGGGGGACCCCTCCACTTT	CASSFPGGPLHF
NA	TRBJ2-1	TRBV5-4	NA	TGTGCCAGCAGCGCCGGACTGGACAATGAGCAGTTCTTC	CASSAGLDNEQFF
NA	TRBJ1-1	TRBV20-1	NA	TGCAGTGCTAGAGATCAAACAGGCGGGAACACTGAAGCTTTCTTT	CSARDQTGGNTEAFF
NA	TRBJ2-1	TRBV2	TRBD1	TGTGCCAGCAGGTGGACAGGGTCCTACAATGAGCAGTTCTTC	CASRWTGSYNEQFF
NA	TRBJ1-4	TRBV7-9	NA	TGTGCCAGCAGCTTTGGGGCTGGTGAAAAACTGTTTTTT	CASSFGAGEKLFF
NA	TRBJ2-3	TRBV5-4	NA	TGTGCCAGCAGTCGGGACTTCGCTTCTAGCACAGATACGCAGTATTTT	CASSRDFASSTDTQYF
once	TRBJ1-2	TRBV29-1	NA	TGCAGCGTTGGACAAGAACGGGGCTATGGCTACACCTTC	CSVGQERGYGYTF
NA	TRBJ2-2	TRBV21-1	NA	TGTGCCAGCAGCAACCCTACACGGGCCACCGGGGAGCTGTTTTTT	CASSNPTRATGELFF
few	TRBJ1-1	TRBV3-1	NA	TGTGCCAGCAGCCAGGGTGGCGGCACTGAAGCTTTCTTT	CASSQGGGTEAFF
NA	TRBJ1-1	TRBV7-3	NA	TGTGCCAGCAGCCTCTACATGAACACTGAAGCTTTCTTT	CASSLYMNTEAFF
NA	TRBJ1-2	TRBV14	NA	TGTGCCAGCAGCCAGGACGCCTGGAGCTATGGCTACACCTTC	CASSQDAWSYGYTF
NA	TRBJ1-2	TRBV18	NA	TGTGCCAGCTCACCACGACCTGAAAACTATGGCTACACCTTC	CASSPRPENYGYTF
NA	TRBJ2-1	TRBV20-1	TRBD2	TGCAGTGCTAGGGCCCTGACTAGCGGAGACTACAATGAGCAGTTCTTC	CSARALTSGDYNEQFF
NA	TRBJ2-7	TRBV4-2	NA	TGTGCCAGCAGCCAAGGGGCAGGAGACTACGAGCAGTACTTC	CASSQGAGDYEQYF
NA	TRBJ1-1	TRBV5-4	NA	TGTGCCAGCAGCTTGGCCTGGCAGCTAAACACTGAAGCTTTCTTT	CASSLAWQLNTEAFF
NA	TRBJ1-2	TRBV7-8	NA	TGTGCCAGCAGTCCAGTGGGGGTTTTGGGCGGCTACACCTTC	CASSPVGVLGGYTF